This T cell receptor beta chain was retrieved from a study of patients and donors after allogeneic stem cell transplantation. The CDR3 is made up of 14 amino acids. In germline, CDR1 is MNHEY, CDR2 SVGAGI. MiXCR, applied by TCRdb to the RT-PCR reads, yields one record per CDR3 protein. Counted here are approximately 57,000 distinct CDR3 sequences, more than 10% occurring once; the ten biggest clones make up less than 35%. In this sample, this clonotype turned up a few times. One junction end disagrees with the germline gene, perhaps due to a read error. The material sequenced was blood, either unsorted or a sorted T cell fraction (not recorded which). The clonotype originates from a human donor who was either an allogeneic HSCT recipient or a stem cell or donor lymphocyte infusion donor (not recorded which). It is not recorded whose cells these are; they may come from a transplant donor. This chain connects TRBV6-5 to TRBJ2-7, with D possibly called TRBD1 or TRBD2 (5 bases each). The CDR3 DNA is TGTGCCAGCAGCTACTCGTTGGGACCCTACGAGCAGTACTTC. This sequence encodes CASSYSLGPYEQYF.